The present T cell receptor beta chain was sequenced within a study of shared clonotypes between healthy human individuals. Study information: Three CD4 naive, three CD4 memory, two CD8 naive and one CD8 memory plate were used per donor.

As concerns this clone: The antigen is undetermined.

Study results and limitations: Among donors, sharing of clonotypes was expected to be affected by sequencing depth.

Evenly divided among several immunoSEQ plates was the genomic DNA of each subset. Here immunoSEQ multiplex PCR was the method, and the copy in TCRdb shows in-frame clones only, minus some. The table lists around 750,000 clones, about 74% of them singletons, with 1.5% to 2% in the top ten. The length of the CDR3 is 15 residues. Germline V CDR1 and CDR2: MNHEY, SVGAGI. Trimming cost V 0 bases and J 6 bases; bases outside gene matches: 3. The specimen sequenced was memory CD4+ T cells sorted from blood. The sample's subset: CD45RA-negative fraction. This clonotype was obtained from a woman in her twenties or thirties in good health. The chain combines TRBV6-5 with TRBJ2-7; 12 bases map to TRBD1. CDR3 region: CASSYSGQGALEQYF. CDR3 DNA sequence: TGTGCCAGCAGTTACTCGGGACAGGGGGCTCTCGAGCAGTACTTC.